The entry below gives a single T cell receptor (beta chain) sequence along with its context. The data were taken from a study of blood T cell repertoires in COVID-19. The CDR3 has 16 residues. The V segment lost 3 bases and the J segment 4 bases; nucleotides outside the gene matches: 10. CDR1 is MDHEN and CDR2 is SYDVKM in the germline V gene. TCRdb's table, derived via immunoSEQ multiplex PCR, lists solely in-frame clones and lacks some. The sample lists 90,000 to 120,000 clones, more than 75% occurring once. Sequences were obtained from peripheral blood. The sequence derives from a man in his fifties with acute or convalescent COVID-19. The rearrangement links TRBV28 to TRBJ2-5; 8 bases line up with TRBD1. CDR3 loop: CASSFIRTGLTETQYF. CDR3 nucleotide sequence: TGTGCCAGCAGTTTTATTAGGACAGGGTTAACAGAGACCCAGTACTTC.